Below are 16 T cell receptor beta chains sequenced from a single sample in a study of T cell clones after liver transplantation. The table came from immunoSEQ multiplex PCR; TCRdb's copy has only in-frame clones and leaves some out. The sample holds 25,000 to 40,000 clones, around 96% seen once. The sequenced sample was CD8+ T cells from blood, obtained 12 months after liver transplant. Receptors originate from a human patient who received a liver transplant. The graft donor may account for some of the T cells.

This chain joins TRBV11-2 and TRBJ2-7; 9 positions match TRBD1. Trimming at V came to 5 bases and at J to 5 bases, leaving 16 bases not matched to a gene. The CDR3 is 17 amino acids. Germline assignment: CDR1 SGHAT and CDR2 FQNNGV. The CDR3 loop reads CASSPWGQGSPLNEQYF. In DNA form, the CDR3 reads TGTGCCAGCAGCCCCTGGGGACAGGGATCCCCTTTGAACGAGCAGTACTTC.

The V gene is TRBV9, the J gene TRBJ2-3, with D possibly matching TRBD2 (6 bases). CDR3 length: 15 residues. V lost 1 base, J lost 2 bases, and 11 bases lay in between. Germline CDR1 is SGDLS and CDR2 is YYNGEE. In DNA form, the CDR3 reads TGTGCCAGCAGCGTAAGTAGCGGAATCACAGATACGCAGTATTTT. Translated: CASSVSSGITDTQYF.

The CDR3 here is CSVERTGVGSNYGYTF. The CDR3, as DNA: TGCAGCGTTGAAAGGACAGGAGTGGGTTCTAACTATGGCTACACCTTC. The chain uses TRBV29-1 and TRBJ1-2; 7 nucleotides line up with TRBD1. V shed 2 bases and J 0 bases; nucleotides not matched to a gene: 9. The CDR3 is made up of 16 amino acids. Looked up from germline, CDR1 is SQVTM and CDR2 is ANQGSEA.

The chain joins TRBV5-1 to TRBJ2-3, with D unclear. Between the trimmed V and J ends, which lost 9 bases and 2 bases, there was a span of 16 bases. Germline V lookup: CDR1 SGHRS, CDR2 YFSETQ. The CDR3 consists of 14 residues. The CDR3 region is CATTHREITDTQYF. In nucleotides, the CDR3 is TGCGCCACCACCCACCGCGAAATCACAGATACGCAGTATTTT.

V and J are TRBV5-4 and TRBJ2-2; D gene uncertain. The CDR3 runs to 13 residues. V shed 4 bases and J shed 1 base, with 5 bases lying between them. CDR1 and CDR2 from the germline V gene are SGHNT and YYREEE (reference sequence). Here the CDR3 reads CASSPQNTGELFF. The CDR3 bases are TGTGCCAGCAGCCCACAGAACACCGGGGAGCTGTTTTTT.

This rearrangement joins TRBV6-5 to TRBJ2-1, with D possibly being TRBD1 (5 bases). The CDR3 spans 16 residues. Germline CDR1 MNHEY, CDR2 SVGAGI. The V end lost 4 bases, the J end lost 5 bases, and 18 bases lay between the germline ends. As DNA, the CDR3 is TGTGCCAGCAGTTCCCTAGGGGTAAAGGGCAACAATGAGCAGTTCTTC. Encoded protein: CASSSLGVKGNNEQFF.

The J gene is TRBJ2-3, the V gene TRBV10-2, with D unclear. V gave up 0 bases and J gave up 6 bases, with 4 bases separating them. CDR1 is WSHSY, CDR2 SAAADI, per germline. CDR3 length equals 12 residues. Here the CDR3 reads CASSESADTQYF. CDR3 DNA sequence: TGCGCCAGCAGTGAGTCAGCTGATACGCAGTATTTT.

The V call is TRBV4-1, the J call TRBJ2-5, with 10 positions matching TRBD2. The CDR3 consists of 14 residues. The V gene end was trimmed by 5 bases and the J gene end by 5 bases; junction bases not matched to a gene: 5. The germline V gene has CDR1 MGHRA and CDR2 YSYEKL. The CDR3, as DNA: TGCGCCAGCAGCGTCGTAGCGGGGGGCGAGACCCAGTACTTC. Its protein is CASSVVAGGETQYF.

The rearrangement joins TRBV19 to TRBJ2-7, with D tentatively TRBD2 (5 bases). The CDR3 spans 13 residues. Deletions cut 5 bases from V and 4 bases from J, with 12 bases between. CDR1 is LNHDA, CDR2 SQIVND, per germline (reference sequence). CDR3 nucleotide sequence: TGTGCCAGTAGTGTAGCGCTAGAGTACGAGCAGTACTTC. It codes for CASSVALEYEQYF.

The CDR3 is CASSQDLSFQLQETQYF. The CDR3 DNA reads TGCGCCAGCAGCCAAGATCTGAGCTTTCAACTCCAAGAGACCCAGTACTTC. The J gene is TRBJ2-5, the V gene TRBV4-3, with unresolved D. This CDR3 has 17 amino acids. CDR1 and CDR2 (germline): LGHNA, YSLEER. Trimming shortened V by 0 bases and J by 1 base, and 15 bases separated the two germline ends.

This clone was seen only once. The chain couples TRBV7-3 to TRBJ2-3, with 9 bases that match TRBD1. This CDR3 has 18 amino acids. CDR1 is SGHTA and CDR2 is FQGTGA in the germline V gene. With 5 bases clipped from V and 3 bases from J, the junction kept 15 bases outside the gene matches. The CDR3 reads CASSLTPGQGFFTDTQYF. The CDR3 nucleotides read TGTGCCAGCAGCCTTACACCCGGACAGGGGTTCTTTACAGATACGCAGTATTTT.

The DNA for the CDR3 is TGTGCCAGCAGCGTCGGACAGGGGCCGTGGGCCGAAAAACTGTTTTTT. Amino acids: CASSVGQGPWAEKLFF. The V call is TRBV9, the J call TRBJ1-4; 9 positions match TRBD1. The CDR3 runs to 16 residues. Germline V lookup: CDR1 SGDLS, CDR2 YYNGEE. The J segment lost 8 bases and the V segment lost 2 bases, leaving 10 bases of the junction unmatched.

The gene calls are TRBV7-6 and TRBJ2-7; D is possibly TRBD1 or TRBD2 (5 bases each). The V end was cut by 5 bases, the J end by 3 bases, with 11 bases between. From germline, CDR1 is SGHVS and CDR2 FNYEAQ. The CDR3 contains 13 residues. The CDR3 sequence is CASSKGPNYEQYF. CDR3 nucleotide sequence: TGTGCCAGCAGCAAGGGACCCAACTACGAGCAGTACTTC.

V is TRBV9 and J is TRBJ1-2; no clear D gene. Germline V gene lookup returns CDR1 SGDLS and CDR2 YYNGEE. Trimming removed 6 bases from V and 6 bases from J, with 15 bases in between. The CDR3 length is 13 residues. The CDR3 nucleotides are TGTGCCAGCACGTCCCGAAACCCCCATGGCTACACCTTC. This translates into CASTSRNPHGYTF.

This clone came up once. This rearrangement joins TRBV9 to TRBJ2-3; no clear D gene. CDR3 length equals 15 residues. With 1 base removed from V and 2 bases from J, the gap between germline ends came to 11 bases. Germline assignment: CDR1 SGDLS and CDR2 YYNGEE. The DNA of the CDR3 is TGTGCCAGCAGCGTATTCCGAGATCTCACAGATACGCAGTATTTT. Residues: CASSVFRDLTDTQYF.

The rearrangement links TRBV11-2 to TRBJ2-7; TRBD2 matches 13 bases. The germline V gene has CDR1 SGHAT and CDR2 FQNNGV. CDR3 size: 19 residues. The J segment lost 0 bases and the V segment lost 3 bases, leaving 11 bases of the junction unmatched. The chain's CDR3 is CASSFQTGTSGTSSYEQYF. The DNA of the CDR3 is TGTGCCAGCAGCTTTCAAACCGGGACTAGCGGGACGAGCTCCTACGAGCAGTACTTC.